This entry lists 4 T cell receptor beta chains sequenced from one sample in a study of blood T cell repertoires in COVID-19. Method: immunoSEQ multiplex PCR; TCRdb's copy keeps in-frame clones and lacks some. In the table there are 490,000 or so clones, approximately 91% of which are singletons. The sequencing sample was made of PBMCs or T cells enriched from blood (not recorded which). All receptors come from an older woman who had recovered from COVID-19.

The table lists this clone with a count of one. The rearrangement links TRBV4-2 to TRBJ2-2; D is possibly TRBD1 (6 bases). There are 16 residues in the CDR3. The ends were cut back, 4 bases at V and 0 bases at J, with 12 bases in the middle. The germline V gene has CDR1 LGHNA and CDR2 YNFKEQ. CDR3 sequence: CASSPGTFTNTGELFF. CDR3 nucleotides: TGTGCCAGCAGCCCAGGGACATTTACGAACACCGGGGAGCTGTTTTTT.

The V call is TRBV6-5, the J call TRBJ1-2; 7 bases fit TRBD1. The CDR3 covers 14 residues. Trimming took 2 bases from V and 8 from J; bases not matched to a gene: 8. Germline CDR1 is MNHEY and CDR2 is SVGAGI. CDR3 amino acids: CASSYPGTVAGYTF. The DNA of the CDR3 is TGTGCCAGCAGTTACCCGGGGACAGTGGCCGGCTACACCTTC.

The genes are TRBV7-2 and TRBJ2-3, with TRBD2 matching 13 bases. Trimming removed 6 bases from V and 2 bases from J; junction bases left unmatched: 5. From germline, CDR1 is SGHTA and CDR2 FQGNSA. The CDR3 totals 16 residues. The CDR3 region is CASSGLAGAYTDTQYF. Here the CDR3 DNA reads TGTGCCAGCAGTGGACTAGCGGGGGCTTACACAGATACGCAGTATTTT.

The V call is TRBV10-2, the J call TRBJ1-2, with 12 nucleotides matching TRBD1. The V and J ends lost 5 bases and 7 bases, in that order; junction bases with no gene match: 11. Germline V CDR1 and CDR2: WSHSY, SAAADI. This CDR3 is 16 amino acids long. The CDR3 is CASSYTGTGGAGGYTF. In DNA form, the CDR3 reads TGCGCCAGCAGTTACACCGGGACAGGGGGCGCGGGTGGCTACACCTTC.